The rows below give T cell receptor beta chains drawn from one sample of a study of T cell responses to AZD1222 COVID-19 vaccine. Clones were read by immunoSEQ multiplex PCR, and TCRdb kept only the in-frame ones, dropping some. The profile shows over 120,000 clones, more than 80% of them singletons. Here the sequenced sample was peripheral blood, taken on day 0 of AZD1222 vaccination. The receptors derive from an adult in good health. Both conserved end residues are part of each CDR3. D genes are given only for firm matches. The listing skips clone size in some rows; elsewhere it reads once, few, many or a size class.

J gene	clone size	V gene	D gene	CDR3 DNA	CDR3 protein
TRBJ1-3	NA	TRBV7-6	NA	TGTGCCAGCAGCTCCGGGGGCGCGAGTGGAAACACCATATATTTT	CASSSGGASGNTIYF
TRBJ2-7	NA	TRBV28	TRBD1	TGTGCCAGCAGCCGCCCCGGGACAGGGGCCTACGAGCAGTACTTC	CASSRPGTGAYEQYF
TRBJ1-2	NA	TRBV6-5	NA	TGTGCCAGCATCCCCCGGGCAGGGGACTATGGCTACACCTTC	CASIPRAGDYGYTF
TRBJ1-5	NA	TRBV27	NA	TGTGCCAGCCAGGATTGGGGGAATAGCAATCAGCCCCAGCATTTT	CASQDWGNSNQPQHF
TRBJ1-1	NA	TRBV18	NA	TGTGCCAGCTCACCGGTCGTGGGGCTGTGGACTGAAGCTTTCTTT	CASSPVVGLWTEAFF
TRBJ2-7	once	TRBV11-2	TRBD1	TGTGCCAGCAGCCCGGGACAGGGGGGCGAGCAGTACTTC	CASSPGQGGEQYF
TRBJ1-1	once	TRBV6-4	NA	TGTGCCAGCAGTGACTCATCTAACACTGAAGCTTTCTTT	CASSDSSNTEAFF
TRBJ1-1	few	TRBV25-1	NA	TGTGCCAGCAGAGGATTTGTGAACACTGAAGCTTTCTTT	CASRGFVNTEAFF
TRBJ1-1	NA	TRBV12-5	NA	TGTGCTAGTGGTTTGGGGGACACTGAAGCTTTCTTT	CASGLGDTEAFF
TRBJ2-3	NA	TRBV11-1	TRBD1	TGTGCCAGCAGCCGGGACAGGGGAACAGATACGCAGTATTTT	CASSRDRGTDTQYF